This entry lists 5 T cell receptor beta chains sequenced from one sample in a study of T cell repertoires in cytomegalovirus infection. Their antigen targets remain unknown. One entry per CDR3 protein, called by TCRdb with MiXCR from the reads. The sample contains 450,000 to 600,000 distinct CDR3 sequences, about 42% of which appear only once. The sample here was cultured PBMCs, taken from culture after CMV antigen stimulation. The source of these receptors is a human donor in good health (CMV status not recorded). Some clones in this sample may be carry-over from other donors' samples.

This chain connects TRBV20-1 to TRBJ1-1; 7 bases line up with TRBD1. CDR1 DFQATT and CDR2 SNEGSKA come from the germline V gene (reference sequence). This CDR3 region has 14 residues. V shed 1 base, J shed 5 bases, and the junction held 7 bases outside the gene matches. The CDR3 reads CSARVQGVVTEAFF. The CDR3 coding sequence is TGCAGTGCTAGAGTTCAGGGGGTGGTAACTGAAGCTTTCTTT.

The chain links TRBV7-2 to TRBJ2-3; D ambiguous. V was clipped by 8 bases and J by 7 bases, with 10 bases between them. Germline V lookup: CDR1 SGHTA, CDR2 FQGNSA. The CDR3 is 11 residues long. The CDR3, as DNA: TGTGCCAGCGAAAAAGGGTATACGCAGTATTTT. The encoded protein is CASEKGYTQYF.

The chain recombines TRBV10-2 with TRBJ1-2; possibly TRBD1 for D (6 bases). The CDR3 contains 15 residues. The germline V gene encodes CDR1 WSHSY and CDR2 SAAADI. Between the trimmed V and J ends, which lost 3 bases and 3 bases, there was a span of 14 bases. CDR3 residues: CASSDGGHNYYGYTF. In DNA form, the CDR3 reads TGCGCCAGCAGTGATGGGGGACACAACTACTATGGCTACACCTTC.

The genes are TRBV5-4 and TRBJ2-3, with TRBD2 matching over 11 bases. CDR3 length: 16 residues. In germline, CDR1 is SGHNT, CDR2 YYREEE (reference sequence). V dropped 3 bases and J dropped 5; count of bases not matched to a gene: 8. Written as DNA, the CDR3 is TGTGCCAGCAGCTCGAATAGCGGGAGGGTTGTAGATACGCAGTATTTT. Translated: CASSSNSGRVVDTQYF.

This clonotype was observed a handful of times. The V gene is TRBV7-2, the J gene TRBJ2-7; TRBD2 is a possible D gene (5 bases). The CDR3 covers 12 residues. Germline CDR1 reads SGHTA; CDR2 reads FQGNSA. V lost 2 bases to trimming and J lost 6 bases, with 8 bases between them. This chain's CDR3 is CASSLIGGEQYF. CDR3 nucleotide sequence: TGTGCCAGCAGCTTAATAGGAGGCGAGCAGTACTTC.